These T cell receptor beta chains were read from a single sample in a study of T cells after yellow fever vaccination. TCRdb re-called the 5' RACE reads through MiXCR, storing one row per CDR3 protein. The table lists 250,000 to 300,000 distinct CDR3 sequences, around 4.9% of them singletons. Sequencing used CD4+ T cells sorted from PBMCs, obtained on the day of the yellow fever booster vaccination. The source is a man in his late teens or twenties who received the YFV17D yellow fever vaccine. CDR3s include the opening cysteine and the closing phenylalanine or tryptophan. Fields, in order: J gene, V gene, clone size, D gene, CDR3 protein, CDR3 DNA. The D gene is left open where the match is weak. Clone size is shown for a subset of rows, as once, few, many or a class of expanded clone.

>TRBJ2-5|TRBV7-9|few|.
CASSLGASERETQYF
TGTGCCAGCAGCTTAGGGGCATCCGAGCGAGAGACCCAGTACTTC
>TRBJ1-1|TRBV7-2|.|.
CASSLAGIWGTNTEAFF
TGTGCCAGCAGCTTAGCGGGGATTTGGGGGACGAACACTGAAGCTTTCTTT
>TRBJ1-3|TRBV5-1|few|TRBD1
CASSLAGTGNGNTIYF
TGCGCCAGCAGCTTGGCCGGGACAGGGAATGGAAACACCATATATTTT
>TRBJ1-2|TRBV11-2|many|.
CASSAAGDGGIYGYTF
TGTGCCAGCAGCGCAGCAGGGGACGGCGGGATCTATGGCTACACCTTC
>TRBJ2-7|TRBV7-6|few|.
CASRFRDTPHYEQYF
TGTGCCAGCAGATTTCGGGACACCCCACACTACGAGCAGTACTTC
>TRBJ2-5|TRBV12-3/TRBV12-4|few|TRBD1
CASGRDRGNGETQYF
TGTGCCAGCGGCCGGGACAGGGGGAACGGAGAGACCCAGTACTTC
>TRBJ2-6|TRBV12-3/TRBV12-4|few|.
CASSFSGGANVLTF
TGTGCCAGCAGTTTTTCCGGCGGGGCCAACGTCCTGACTTTC
>TRBJ2-5|TRBV20-1|many|.
CSARWNRGETQYF
TGCAGTGCTAGATGGAACCGCGGGGAGACCCAGTACTTC
>TRBJ1-4|TRBV4-1|many|.
CASSQVGPTNEKLFF
TGCGCCAGCAGCCAAGTGGGTCCGACTAATGAAAAACTGTTTTTT
>TRBJ1-2|TRBV6-2/TRBV6-3|many|TRBD1
CASRTGTYGYTF
TGTGCCAGCAGGACAGGGACCTATGGCTACACCTTC
>TRBJ2-1|TRBV18|few|TRBD1
CASSPQQGGSSYNEQFF
TGTGCCAGCTCACCTCAACAGGGGGGAAGCTCCTACAATGAGCAGTTCTTC
>TRBJ1-5|TRBV10-3|.|.
CAISESSGANQPQHF
TGTGCCATCAGTGAGTCGTCTGGGGCAAATCAGCCCCAGCATTTT
>TRBJ2-2|TRBV12-3/TRBV12-4|many|.
CASSLNRAGELFF
TGTGCCAGCAGTTTAAATCGGGCCGGGGAGCTGTTTTTT
>TRBJ1-6|TRBV5-6|many|TRBD1
CASSFGKGANNSPLHF
TGTGCCAGCAGCTTCGGTAAGGGGGCGAATAATTCACCCCTCCACTTT
>TRBJ1-1|TRBV11-2|few|.
CASTEATGNTEAFF
TGTGCCAGCACCGAAGCCACAGGGAACACTGAAGCTTTCTTT
>TRBJ2-6|TRBV4-3|few|.
CASSLGGAYSGANVLTF
TGCGCCAGCAGCCTGGGGGGGGCCTACTCTGGGGCCAACGTCCTGACTTTC
>TRBJ2-1|TRBV20-1|.|.
CSHLRGALLNEQFF
TGCAGCCACCTCCGGGGGGCCCTTTTAAATGAGCAGTTCTTC
>TRBJ1-4|TRBV11-2|few|.
CASSPRQDSEKLFF
TGTGCCAGCAGCCCCAGACAGGACTCGGAAAAACTGTTTTTT
>TRBJ1-4|TRBV5-1|many|.
CASSLGLSEKLFF
TGCGCCAGCAGCTTGGGCCTGTCTGAAAAACTGTTTTTT
>TRBJ1-3|TRBV20-1|few|.
CSAINRGRASGNTIYF
TGCAGTGCTATTAATCGGGGCAGGGCATCTGGAAACACCATATATTTT
>TRBJ2-5|TRBV4-3|.|.
CASSQERGRPETQYF
TGCGCCAGCAGCCAAGAGAGGGGCCGTCCAGAGACCCAGTACTTC
>TRBJ1-5|TRBV4-2|.|.
CASSQVPGGNQPQHF
TGTGCCAGCAGCCAAGTCCCCGGAGGCAATCAGCCCCAGCATTTT
>TRBJ1-2|TRBV7-9|.|.
CASSLEFGGYTF
TGTGCCAGCAGCTTAGAGTTCGGGGGCTACACCTTC
>TRBJ2-3|TRBV20-1|few|.
CSAPDGSSGTDTQYF
TGCAGTGCCCCCGATGGGTCGTCTGGCACAGATACGCAGTATTTT
>TRBJ2-2|TRBV5-1|.|.
CASSPYRHGSTGELFF
TGCGCCAGCAGCCCGTACAGGCACGGAAGCACCGGGGAGCTGTTTTTT
>TRBJ1-5|TRBV11-3|.|.
CASSPPRSGVEPQHF
TGTGCCAGCAGCCCCCCACGGTCGGGGGTCGAGCCCCAGCATTTT
>TRBJ1-2|TRBV2|.|.
CASSENAYGYTF
TGTGCCAGCAGTGAGAACGCCTATGGCTACACCTTC
>TRBJ1-2|TRBV7-9|many|.
CASSPTTALRDYTF
TGTGCCAGCAGCCCCACGACGGCCCTCCGTGACTACACCTTC
>TRBJ2-7|TRBV5-1|many|.
CASSFTVYEQYF
TGCGCCAGCAGCTTCACAGTGTACGAGCAGTACTTC
>TRBJ2-5|TRBV6-6|few|.
CASSRTAGARETQYF
TGTGCCAGCAGTAGAACTGCAGGGGCCCGGGAGACCCAGTACTTC
>TRBJ1-6|TRBV20-1|few|.
CSARLGQVNSPLHF
TGCAGTGCTAGGTTGGGTCAGGTCAATTCACCCCTCCACTTT
>TRBJ1-5|TRBV20-1|few|TRBD1
CSARDTGQGAQQPQHF
TGCAGTGCTAGAGATACGGGACAGGGAGCTCAGCAGCCCCAGCATTTT
>TRBJ2-3|TRBV4-2|many|TRBD2
CASSLTGTSDGTDTQYF
TGTGCCAGCAGCCTCACCGGGACTAGCGACGGCACAGATACGCAGTATTTT
>TRBJ2-3|TRBV4-3|many|.
CASSQGTRDTQYF
TGCGCCAGCAGCCAAGGGACCCGAGATACGCAGTATTTT